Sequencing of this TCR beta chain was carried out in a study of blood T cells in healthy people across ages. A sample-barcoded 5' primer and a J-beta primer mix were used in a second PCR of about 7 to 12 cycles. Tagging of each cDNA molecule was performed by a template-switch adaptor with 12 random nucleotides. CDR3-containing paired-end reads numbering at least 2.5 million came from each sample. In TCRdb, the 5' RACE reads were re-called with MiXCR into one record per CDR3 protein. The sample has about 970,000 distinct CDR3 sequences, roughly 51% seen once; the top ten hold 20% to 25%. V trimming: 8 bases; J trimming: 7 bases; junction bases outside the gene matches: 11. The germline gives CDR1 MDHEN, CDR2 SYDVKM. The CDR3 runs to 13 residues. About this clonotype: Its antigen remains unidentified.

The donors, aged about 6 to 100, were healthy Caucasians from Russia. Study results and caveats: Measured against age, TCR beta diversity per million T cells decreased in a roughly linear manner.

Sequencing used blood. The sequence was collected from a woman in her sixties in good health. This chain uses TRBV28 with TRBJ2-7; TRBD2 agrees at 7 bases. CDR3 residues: CASRGGLPGEQYF. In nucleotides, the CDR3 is TGTGCCAGCCGCGGGGGACTCCCGGGAGAGCAGTACTTC.